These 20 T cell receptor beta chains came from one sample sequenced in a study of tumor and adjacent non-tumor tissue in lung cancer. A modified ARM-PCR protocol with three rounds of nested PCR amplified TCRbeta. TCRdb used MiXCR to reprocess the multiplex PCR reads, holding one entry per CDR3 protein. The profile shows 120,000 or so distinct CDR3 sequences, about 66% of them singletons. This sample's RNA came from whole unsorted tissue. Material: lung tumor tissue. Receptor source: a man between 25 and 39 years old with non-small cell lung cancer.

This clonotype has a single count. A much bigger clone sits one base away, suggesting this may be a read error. CDR3 bases: TGCAGTGCTCCGACTCGTTGGGAGAAGTACTTC. It translates to CSAPTRWEKYF. The V and J genes are TRBV20-1 and TRBJ2-7; D may be TRBD2 (5 bases). V dropped 5 bases and J dropped 11 bases, with 16 bases sitting between them. Germline V lookup: CDR1 DFQATT, CDR2 SNEGSKA (reference sequence). The CDR3 sequence is 11 residues long.

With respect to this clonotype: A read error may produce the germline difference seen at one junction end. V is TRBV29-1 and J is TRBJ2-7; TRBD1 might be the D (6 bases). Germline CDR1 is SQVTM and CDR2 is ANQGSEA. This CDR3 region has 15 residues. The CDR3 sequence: CSVGLDRLTSYDQYF. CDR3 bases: TGCAGCGTTGGGTTGGACAGATTAACCTCCTACGATCAGTACTTC.

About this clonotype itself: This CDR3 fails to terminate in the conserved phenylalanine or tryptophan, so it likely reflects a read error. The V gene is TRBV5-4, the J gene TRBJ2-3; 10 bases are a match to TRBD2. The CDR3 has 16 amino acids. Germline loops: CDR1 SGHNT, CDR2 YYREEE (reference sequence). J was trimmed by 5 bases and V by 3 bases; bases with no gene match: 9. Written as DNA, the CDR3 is TGTGCCAGCAGCTCCTCCCAGCGGGGGGGTAGAGATACGCAGTATGTT. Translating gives CASSSSQRGGRDTQYV.

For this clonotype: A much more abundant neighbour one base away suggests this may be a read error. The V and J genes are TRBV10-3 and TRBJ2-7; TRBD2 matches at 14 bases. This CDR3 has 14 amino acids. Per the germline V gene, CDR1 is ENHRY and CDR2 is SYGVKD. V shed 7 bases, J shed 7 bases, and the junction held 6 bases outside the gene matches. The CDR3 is CAIMTSGGAWEQYF. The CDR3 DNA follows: TGTGCCATCATGACTAGCGGGGGGGCCTGGGAGCAGTACTTC.

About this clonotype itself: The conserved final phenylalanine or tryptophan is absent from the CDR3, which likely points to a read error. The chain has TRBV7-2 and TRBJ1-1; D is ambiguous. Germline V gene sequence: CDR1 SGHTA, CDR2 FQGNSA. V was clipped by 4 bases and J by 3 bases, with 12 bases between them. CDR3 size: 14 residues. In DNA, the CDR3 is TGTGCCAGCAGCTCCCATGGGGAGGACACTGAAGCTTTCTAT. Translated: CASSSHGEDTEAFY.

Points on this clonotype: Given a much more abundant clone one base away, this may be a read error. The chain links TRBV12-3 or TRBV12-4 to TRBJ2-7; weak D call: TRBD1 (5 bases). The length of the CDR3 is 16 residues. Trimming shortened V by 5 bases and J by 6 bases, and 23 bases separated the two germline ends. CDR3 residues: CASSRQGASRLSEQYF. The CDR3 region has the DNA TGTGCCAGCAGTCGGCAAGGGGCCAGTCGTCTCTCCGAGCAGTACTTC.

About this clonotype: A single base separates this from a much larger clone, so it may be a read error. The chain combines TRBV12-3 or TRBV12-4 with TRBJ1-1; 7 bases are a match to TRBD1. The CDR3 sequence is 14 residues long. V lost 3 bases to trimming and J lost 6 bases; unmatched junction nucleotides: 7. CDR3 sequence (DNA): TGTGCCAGCAGTTTCAGGGGGGTTATGGCTGAAGCTTTCTTT. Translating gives CASSFRGVMAEAFF.

The CDR3 DNA reads TGTGCCAGCAGCTTGGACAGGGATGGCTACACCTTC. Translation: CASSLDRDGYTF. The chain couples TRBV5-8 to TRBJ1-2, with D possibly matching TRBD1 (6 bases). Germline CDR1 is SGHTS and CDR2 is YDEGEE. Trimming removed 0 bases from V and 6 bases from J, with 6 bases in between. CDR3 length equals 12 residues. The complete variable domain, with remaining parts taken from reference TRBV5-8 and TRBJ1-2, reads EAGVTQSPTHLIKTRGQQATLRCSPISGHTSVYWYQQALGLGLQFLLWYDEGEERNRGNFPPRFSGRQFPNYSSELNVNALELEDSALYLCASSLDRDGYTFGSGTRLTVV.

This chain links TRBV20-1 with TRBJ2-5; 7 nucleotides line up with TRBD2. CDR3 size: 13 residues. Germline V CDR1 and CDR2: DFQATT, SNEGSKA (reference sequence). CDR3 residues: CSAPTSEKETQYF. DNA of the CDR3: TGCAGCGCTCCAACTAGCGAAAAAGAGACCCAGTACTTC.

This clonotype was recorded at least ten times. The CDR3 region is CASSTEFWSEQFF. CDR3 bases: TGTGCCAGCAGTACGGAATTTTGGAGTGAGCAGTTCTTC. The rearrangement links TRBV12-3 or TRBV12-4 to TRBJ2-1; D uncertain. Deletions cut 5 bases from V and 9 bases from J, with 14 bases between. The CDR3 consists of 13 residues.

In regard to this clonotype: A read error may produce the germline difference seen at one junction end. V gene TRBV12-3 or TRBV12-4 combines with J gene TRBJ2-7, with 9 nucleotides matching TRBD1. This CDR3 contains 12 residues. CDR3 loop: CADRRTGDEQYF. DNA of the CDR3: TGTGCCGACAGAAGGACAGGGGACGAACAGTACTTC.

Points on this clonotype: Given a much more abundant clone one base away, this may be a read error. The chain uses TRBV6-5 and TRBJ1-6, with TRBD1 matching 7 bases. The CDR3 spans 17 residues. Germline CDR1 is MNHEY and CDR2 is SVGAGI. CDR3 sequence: CDSSYSAGGVYNSPLHF. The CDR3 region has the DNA TGTGACAGCAGTTACTCCGCAGGGGGTGTCTATAATTCACCCCTCCACTTT.

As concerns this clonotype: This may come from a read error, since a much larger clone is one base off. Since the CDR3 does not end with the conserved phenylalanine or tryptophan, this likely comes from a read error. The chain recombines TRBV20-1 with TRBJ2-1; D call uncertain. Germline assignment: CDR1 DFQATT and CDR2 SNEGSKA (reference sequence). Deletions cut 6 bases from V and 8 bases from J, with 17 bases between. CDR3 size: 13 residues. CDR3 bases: TGCAGTGCCCTAGATAAAGTTGTGTATGAGCAGTTCCTC. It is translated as CSALDKVVYEQFL.

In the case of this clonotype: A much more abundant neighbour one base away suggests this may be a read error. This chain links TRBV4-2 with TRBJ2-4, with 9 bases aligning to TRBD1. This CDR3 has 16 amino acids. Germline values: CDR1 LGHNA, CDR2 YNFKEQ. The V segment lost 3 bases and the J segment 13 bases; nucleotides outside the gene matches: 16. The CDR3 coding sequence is TGTGCCAGCAGCCAGTACCCGGGACAGGGTACCTACGGGCAGTACTTC. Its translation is CASSQYPGQGTYGQYF.

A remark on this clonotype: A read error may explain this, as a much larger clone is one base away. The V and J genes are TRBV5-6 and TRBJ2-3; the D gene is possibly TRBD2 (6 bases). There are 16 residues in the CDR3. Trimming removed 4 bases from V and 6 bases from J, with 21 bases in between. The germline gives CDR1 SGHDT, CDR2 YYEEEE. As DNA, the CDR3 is TGTGCCAGCAGCCTTCTAGCGAGTCAAAAGAGGGATACGCAGTATTTT. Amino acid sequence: CASSLLASQKRDTQYF.

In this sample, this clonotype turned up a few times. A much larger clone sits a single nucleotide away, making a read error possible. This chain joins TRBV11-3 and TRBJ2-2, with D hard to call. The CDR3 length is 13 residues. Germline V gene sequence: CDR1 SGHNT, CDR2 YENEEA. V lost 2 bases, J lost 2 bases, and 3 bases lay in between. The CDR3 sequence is CASSLFNTGELFF. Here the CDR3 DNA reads TGTGCCAGCAGCTTATTCAACACCGGGGAGCTGTTTTTT.

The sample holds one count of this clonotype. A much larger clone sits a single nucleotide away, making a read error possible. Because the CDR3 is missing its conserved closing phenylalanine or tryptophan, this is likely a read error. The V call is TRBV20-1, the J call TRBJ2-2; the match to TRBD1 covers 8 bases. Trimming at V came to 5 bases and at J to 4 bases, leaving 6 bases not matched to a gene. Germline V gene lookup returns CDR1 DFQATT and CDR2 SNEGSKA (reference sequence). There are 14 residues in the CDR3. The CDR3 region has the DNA TGCAGTGCTGCTCAGGGGGCGGGCACCGGGGAGCTGTTTATT. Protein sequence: CSAAQGAGTGELFI.

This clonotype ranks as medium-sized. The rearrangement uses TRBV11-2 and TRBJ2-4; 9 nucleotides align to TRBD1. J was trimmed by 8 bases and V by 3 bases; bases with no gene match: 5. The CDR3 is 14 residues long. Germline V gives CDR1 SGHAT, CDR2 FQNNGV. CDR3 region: CASSFTDRGHIQYF. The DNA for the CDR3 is TGTGCCAGCAGCTTCACGGACAGGGGTCACATTCAGTACTTC.

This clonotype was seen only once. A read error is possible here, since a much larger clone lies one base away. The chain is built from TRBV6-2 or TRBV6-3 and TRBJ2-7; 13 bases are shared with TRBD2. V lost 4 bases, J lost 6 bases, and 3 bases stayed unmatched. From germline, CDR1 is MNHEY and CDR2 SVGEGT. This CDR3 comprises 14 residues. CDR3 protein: CASSWTSGGVEQYF. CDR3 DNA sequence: TGTGCCAGCAGTTGGACTAGCGGGGGAGTCGAGCAGTACTTC.

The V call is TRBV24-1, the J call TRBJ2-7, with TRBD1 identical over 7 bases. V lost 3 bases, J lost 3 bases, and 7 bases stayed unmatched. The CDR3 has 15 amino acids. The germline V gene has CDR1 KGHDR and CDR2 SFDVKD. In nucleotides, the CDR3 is TGTGCCACCAGTGATATCGGGACAGCAGTCTACGAGCAGTACTTC. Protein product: CATSDIGTAVYEQYF.